One and the same sample provided the 30 T cell receptor beta chains below, sequenced in a study of Graves' ophthalmopathy and Graves' hyperthyroidism. Transcripts of RNA were the source for amplifying TCR beta CDR3 regions. Second-round multiplex PCR followed a first-round RT-PCR using HTBI primers. One entry per CDR3 protein, called by TCRdb with MiXCR from the multiplex PCR reads. The repertoire holds approximately 480,000 distinct CDR3 sequences, with approximately 15% as singletons. Input material: blood. These receptors originate from a woman aged 25 to 39 with Graves' ophthalmopathy.

This clonotype was seen many times. This chain uses TRBV4-1 with TRBJ2-7; D remains unclear. The V gene's germline CDR1 is MGHRA and CDR2 YSYEKL. Trimming cost V 0 bases and J 6 bases, with 9 bases left between them. The CDR3 loop spans 13 amino acids. CDR3 DNA sequence: TGCGCCAGCAGCCAAGAACCTCCTTCCGAGCAGTACTTC. It is translated as CASSQEPPSEQYF.

This clonotype was counted at least ten times. The rearrangement uses TRBV4-1 and TRBJ2-7; no clear D gene. V was clipped by 0 bases and J by 6 bases, with 9 bases between them. CDR3 size: 13 residues. Germline V gene lookup returns CDR1 MGHRA and CDR2 YSYEKL. The CDR3 spells CASSQDTVREQYF. For the CDR3, the DNA is TGCGCCAGCAGCCAAGATACGGTGCGCGAGCAGTACTTC.

This clonotype has ten or more counts. In nucleotides, the CDR3 is TGTGCCAGTAGTAGGGGATGGACAAGACCATCAATGAACACTGAAGCTTTCTTT. Translated: CASSRGWTRPSMNTEAFF. The V gene is TRBV19, the J gene TRBJ1-1; possible D gene TRBD1, 5 bases. Germline CDR1 LNHDA, CDR2 SQIVND (reference sequence). Trimming removed 4 bases from V and 0 bases from J, with 21 bases in between. CDR3 length: 18 residues.

Concerning this clonotype itself: A much larger clone differs by one base, so this may be a read error. Since no conserved phenylalanine or tryptophan closes the CDR3, a read error is the likely cause. CDR3 loop: CASSEEVDSNQPQHL. CDR3 nucleotides: TGTGCCAGCAGTGAAGAGGTCGATAGCAATCAGCCCCAGCATTTG. This chain links TRBV2 with TRBJ1-5; D uncertain. Germline V gene lookup returns CDR1 SNHLY and CDR2 FYNNEI. Deletions cut 1 base from V and 0 bases from J, with 7 bases between. This CDR3 is built from 15 residues.

The chain couples TRBV15 to TRBJ2-7; D unresolved. Germline CDR1 is LNHNV and CDR2 is YYDKDF (reference sequence). This CDR3 spans 13 amino acids. Trimming pared 0 bases from V and 6 bases from J, leaving 9 bases between. The CDR3 is CATSRDPPSEQYF. CDR3 in DNA: TGTGCCACCAGCAGAGACCCCCCCTCCGAGCAGTACTTC.

This clonotype showed up many times. This chain connects TRBV6-1 to TRBJ2-3; no reliable D call. V gave up 2 bases and J gave up 9 bases, with 12 bases separating them. Germline V gene lookup returns CDR1 MNHNS and CDR2 SASEGT. The CDR3 loop spans 13 amino acids. The CDR3 DNA sequence: TGTGCCAGCAGTGAAACCACCTTAGGGACGCAGTATTTT. It codes for CASSETTLGTQYF.

Turning to this clonotype: A read error is possible here, since a much larger clone lies one base away. The chain uses TRBV28 and TRBJ2-5; tentatively, D is TRBD1 (5 bases). CDR3 length equals 15 residues. V lost 3 bases, J lost 2 bases, and 13 bases lay in between. Germline loops: CDR1 MDHEN, CDR2 SYDVKM. CDR3 region: CASSFARVNQETQYF. CDR3 sequence (DNA): TGTGCCAGCAGTTTTGCCAGGGTTAATCAAGAGACCCAGTACTTC. Complete variable domain (other parts from reference TRBV28 and TRBJ2-5): DVKVTQSSRYLVKRTGEKVFLECVQDMDHENMFWYRQDPGLGLRLIYFSYDVKMKEKGDIPEGYSVSREKKERFSLILESASTNQTSMYLCASSFARVNQETQYFGPGTRLLVL.

The table lists this clonotype with a few counts. The V call is TRBV20-1, the J call TRBJ1-2; the match to TRBD1 covers 7 bases. After removal of 6 bases from V and 8 bases from J, the junction contained 15 bases not matched to a gene. CDR1 and CDR2 (germline): DFQATT, SNEGSKA (reference sequence). CDR3 size: 14 residues. CDR3 protein: CSASFGGGAAGYTF. The CDR3 bases are TGCAGTGCCAGTTTTGGAGGGGGCGCAGCCGGCTACACCTTC.

This clonotype was recorded many times. This CDR3 reads CASSNQPQHF. The CDR3 DNA reads as TGTGCCAGCAGCAATCAGCCCCAGCATTTT. The chain is built from TRBV6-4 and TRBJ1-5; D is undetermined. Germline loops: CDR1 MRHNA, CDR2 SNTAGT. Trimming left V 6 bases short and J 3 bases short, with 0 bases between. The CDR3 has 10 residues.

This clonotype was observed many times. V and J are TRBV6-1 and TRBJ2-7; 9 bases are a match to TRBD2. This CDR3 has 14 amino acids. Trimming cost V 4 bases and J 5 bases; bases outside gene matches: 6. CDR1 is MNHNS and CDR2 is SASEGT in the germline V gene. The CDR3 spells CASSARSSGNEQYF. CDR3 nucleotide sequence: TGTGCCAGCAGTGCCAGATCTAGCGGGAACGAGCAGTACTTC.

This clonotype showed up many times. This sequence joins TRBV30 and TRBJ1-1; D is ambiguous. Germline V gene sequence: CDR1 GTSNPN, CDR2 SVGIG (reference sequence). The V end was cut by 0 bases, the J end by 1 base, with 6 bases between. This CDR3 is 13 amino acids long. CDR3 protein: CAWSVTRNTEAFF. The CDR3 DNA is TGTGCCTGGAGTGTGACACGGAACACTGAAGCTTTCTTT.

The sample holds many counts of this clonotype. The J gene is TRBJ1-6, the V gene TRBV7-3; tentative D call: TRBD1 (5 bases). V gave up 6 bases and J gave up 10 bases, with 13 bases separating them. The CDR3 is 13 residues long. Per germline, CDR1 SGHTA and CDR2 FQGTGA. CDR3 coding DNA: TGTGCCAGCAGGAGAGGGGAGGAATCACCCCTCCACTTT. This encodes CASRRGEESPLHF. The entire variable domain, with the rest obtained from reference TRBV7-3 and TRBJ1-6, is as follows: GAGVSQTPSNKVTEKGKYVELRCDPISGHTALYWYRQSLGQGPEFLIYFQGTGAADDSGLPNDRFFAVRPEGSVSTLKIQRTERGDSAVYLCASRRGEESPLHFGNGTRLTVT.

The CDR3 spells CASSLVVSGRSYEQYF. As DNA, the CDR3 is TGTGCCAGCAGCTTAGTAGTAAGCGGGAGGTCCTACGAGCAGTACTTC. This chain connects TRBV11-2 to TRBJ2-7; the match to TRBD2 covers 9 bases. Unmatched junction bases numbered 5, after V lost 1 base and J lost 1 base. Germline CDR1 SGHAT, CDR2 FQNNGV. The CDR3 runs 16 residues.

This clonotype was found many times. The V gene is TRBV18, the J gene TRBJ2-7; D unclear. V was shortened by 3 bases and J by 4 bases, with 10 bases between the two germline ends. This CDR3 contains 13 residues. CDR1 and CDR2 (germline): KGHSH, LQKENI. For the CDR3, the DNA is TGTGCCAGCTCACCGGCCACCCTATACGAGCAGTACTTC. This encodes CASSPATLYEQYF.

This clonotype was seen only a few times. The chain carries TRBV19 and TRBJ1-5; TRBD1 might be the D (5 bases). V gave up 7 bases and J gave up 2 bases, with 12 bases separating them. The CDR3 contains 14 residues. CDR1 LNHDA and CDR2 SQIVND come from the germline V gene (reference sequence). CDR3 region: CASIGRGGNQPQHF. In DNA form, the CDR3 reads TGTGCCAGTATAGGTCGAGGGGGCAATCAGCCCCAGCATTTT. Full variable domain (missing parts from reference TRBV19 and TRBJ1-5): DGGITQSPKYLFRKEGQNVTLSCEQNLNHDAMYWYRQDPGQGLRLIYYSQIVNDFQKGDIAEGYSVSREKKESFPLTVTSAQKNPTAFYLCASIGRGGNQPQHFGDGTRLSIL.

The chain recombines TRBV7-2 with TRBJ1-1, with TRBD1 as a possible D gene (5 bases). This CDR3 is built from 14 residues. The ends were cut back, 5 bases at V and 9 bases at J, with 19 bases in the middle. Germline values: CDR1 SGHTA, CDR2 FQGNSA. The CDR3 DNA sequence: TGTGCCAGCAGCCCCCAGGCAGGGACGCGTAAAGCTTTCTTT. The encoded protein is CASSPQAGTRKAFF. The full variable domain, with the rest looked up from reference TRBV7-2 and TRBJ1-1, is GAGVSQSPSNKVTEKGKDVELRCDPISGHTALYWYRQSLGQGLEFLIYFQGNSAPDKSGLPSDRFSAERTGGSVSTLTIQRTQQEDSAVYLCASSPQAGTRKAFFGQGTRLTVV.

As regards this clonotype: One end of the junction is discordant with germline, which a read error may explain. The CDR3 region is CASSQVQAWGTEAFF. The CDR3 DNA follows: TGCGCCAGCAGCCAAGTACAGGCCTGGGGCACTGAAGCTTTCTTT. V gene TRBV14 combines with J gene TRBJ1-1; tentative D call: TRBD1 (5 bases). CDR3 length: 15 residues. Germline CDR1 SGHDN, CDR2 FVKESK.

There are many counts of this clonotype. The genes are TRBV7-9 and TRBJ2-2; TRBD1 matches 7 bases. The J segment lost 7 bases and the V segment lost 10 bases, leaving 6 bases of the junction unmatched. Germline V gives CDR1 SEHNR, CDR2 FQNEAQ (reference sequence). The CDR3 sequence is 12 residues long. CDR3 protein: CANDRDHGELFF. DNA of the CDR3: TGTGCCAACGACAGGGATCACGGGGAGCTGTTTTTT.

The chain employs TRBV7-9 and TRBJ1-5; possible D gene TRBD1, 6 bases. The CDR3 has 14 amino acids. V lost 6 bases and J lost 3, with 12 bases in between. CDR1 and CDR2 (germline): SEHNR, FQNEAQ (reference sequence). CDR3 bases: TGTGCCAGCAGGCATGGACAGTCCAATCAGCCCCAGCATTTT. It yields the protein CASRHGQSNQPQHF.

This clonotype was recorded many times. The rearrangement uses TRBV19 and TRBJ1-3, with TRBD1 matching over 10 bases. CDR1 is LNHDA, CDR2 SQIVND, per germline (reference sequence). This CDR3 spans 14 amino acids. The V and J ends lost 9 bases and 2 bases, in that order; junction bases with no gene match: 4. This CDR3 is CASRDRGPGNTIYF. CDR3 sequence (DNA): TGTGCCAGCCGGGACAGGGGACCTGGAAACACCATATATTTT.

This clonotype was seen ten or more times. V gene TRBV18 combines with J gene TRBJ2-7; 13 nucleotides line up with TRBD2. Trimming cost V 5 bases and J 3 bases; bases outside gene matches: 7. Germline V gene lookup returns CDR1 KGHSH and CDR2 LQKENI. The length of the CDR3 is 16 residues. The DNA of the CDR3 is TGTGCCAGCTCAATAAGGACTAGCGGGGGAAACTACGAGCAGTACTTC. Amino acid sequence: CASSIRTSGGNYEQYF.

This clonotype has only a few counts. The chain has TRBV28 and TRBJ1-5; TRBD1 matches at 7 bases. There are 15 residues in the CDR3. V lost 0 bases to trimming and J lost 6 bases; unmatched junction nucleotides: 5. CDR1 MDHEN and CDR2 SYDVKM come from the germline V gene. CDR3 DNA sequence: TGTGCCAGCAGTTTATGGGCAGGGGGATCTCAGCCCCAGCATTTT. Its translation: CASSLWAGGSQPQHF.

The chain links TRBV6-5 to TRBJ2-7, with 7 bases lining up with TRBD1. This CDR3 is 16 amino acids long. V lost 4 bases to trimming and J lost 1 base; unmatched junction nucleotides: 10. CDR1 MNHEY and CDR2 SVGAGI come from the germline V gene. The CDR3 protein is CASSSSHRGGSYEQYF. CDR3 sequence (DNA): TGTGCCAGCAGTTCCTCTCACAGGGGTGGGTCCTACGAGCAGTACTTC.

This clonotype was seen more than once but under ten times. This sequence joins TRBV11-1 and TRBJ2-6, with unresolved D. Germline V gives CDR1 SGHAT, CDR2 FQDESV (reference sequence). The CDR3 consists of 18 residues. V was trimmed by 1 base and J by 2 bases, leaving 15 bases between them. The CDR3 loop reads CASSLGSRTHPGANVLTF. CDR3 coding DNA: TGTGCCAGCAGCTTAGGGAGCAGAACCCATCCTGGGGCCAACGTCCTGACTTTC.

This clonotype was counted at least ten times. The rearrangement uses TRBV12-3 or TRBV12-4 and TRBJ1-2; the D gene is possibly TRBD1 (5 bases). V was cut by 5 bases and J by 4 bases, with 11 bases left in between. The CDR3 runs to 13 residues. CDR3: CASSPGRGYGYTF. The CDR3 DNA follows: TGTGCCAGCAGTCCAGGGAGGGGCTATGGCTACACCTTC.

This clonotype was counted at least ten times. V and J are TRBV11-2 and TRBJ2-7; TRBD2 agrees at 8 bases. The junction had 8 bases not matched to a gene; V was cut back by 7 bases and J by 3 bases. Germline assignment: CDR1 SGHAT and CDR2 FQNNGV. The CDR3 totals 14 residues. The CDR3 loop is CASNDLAGYYEQYF. The CDR3 DNA sequence: TGTGCCAGCAACGACCTAGCGGGCTACTACGAGCAGTACTTC.

This clonotype was picked up many times. V is TRBV12-3 or TRBV12-4 and J is TRBJ1-2; 7 bases match TRBD1. The V segment lost 5 bases and the J segment 6 bases; nucleotides outside the gene matches: 6. The CDR3 spans 13 residues. The CDR3 coding sequence is TGTGCCAGCAGTCGCAACACAGGGGATGGCTACACCTTC. This encodes CASSRNTGDGYTF.

This clonotype was observed many times. The rearrangement links TRBV20-1 to TRBJ2-2, with D possibly being TRBD2 (7 bases). The germline gives CDR1 DFQATT, CDR2 SNEGSKA (reference sequence). Trimming left V 6 bases short and J 5 bases short, with 22 bases between. The CDR3 totals 16 residues. CDR3 sequence reads: CSAGGGREANTGELFF. CDR3 sequence (DNA): TGCAGTGCGGGAGGGGGGCGCGAGGCAAATACCGGGGAGCTGTTTTTT.

This clonotype was observed at least ten times. This sequence joins TRBV12-3 or TRBV12-4 and TRBJ1-2; weak D call: TRBD1 (6 bases). Trimming left V 3 bases short and J 4 bases short, with 12 bases between. The CDR3 runs 14 residues. CDR3 sequence reads: CASSFSDRLYGYTF. CDR3 DNA sequence: TGTGCCAGCAGTTTCTCCGACAGGCTCTATGGCTACACCTTC.

This clonotype has ten or more counts. V is TRBV24-1 and J is TRBJ1-5; the D gene is possibly TRBD1 (5 bases). This CDR3 is 17 amino acids long. The V end was cut by 3 bases, the J end by 0 bases, with 14 bases between. CDR1 and CDR2 (germline): KGHDR, SFDVKD. The CDR3 protein is CATSDPSTEDSNQPQHF. Here the CDR3 DNA reads TGTGCCACCAGTGATCCATCGACAGAAGATAGCAATCAGCCCCAGCATTTT.